The sample holds a few counts of the clone carrying this T cell receptor (beta chain). The target antigen is unknown. This entry is derived from a study of beta chain features in type 1 diabetes. Study information: On cell yields, gender and age, patients and healthy donors were similar.

Broader study findings: Shortening that was moderate but significant affected the TCRB CDR3s of Type 1 diabetes patients in all four CD4+ subsets.

Each of the CD4+ naive, central memory, regulatory and stem cell-like memory populations was sorted via CD45RO/CCR7/CD25/CD127/CD95/CD27. Populations obtained by sorting all exceeded 98% purity. Since all of the isolated RNA was reverse transcribed, expressed TCRB transcripts were what got sequenced. Here immunoSEQ multiplex PCR was the method, and the copy in TCRdb shows in-frame clones only, minus some. The data contain more than 100,000 clones, 28% of them seen just once; the ten biggest clones take up 0.53%. The germline V gene encodes CDR1 KGHSH and CDR2 LQKENI. J gave up 7 bases and V 3 bases, and 2 bases lay outside the gene matches. The length of the CDR3 is 14 residues.

This chain joins TRBV18 and TRBJ1-5, with 11 nucleotides matching TRBD1. This sequence was found in a woman younger than 35 with type 1 diabetes. The sequencing sample was made of central memory CD4+ T cells from blood. CDR3 in amino acids: CASSPGQGEQPQHF. In DNA form, the CDR3 reads TGTGCCAGCTCACCGGGACAGGGGGAACAGCCCCAGCATTTT.